The clone carrying this TCR beta chain has only a few counts. Its matching antigen is unknown. It was with 60 Vbeta and 13 Jbeta primers that the PCR ran. Data came from immunoSEQ multiplex PCR; TCRdb stores just in-frame clones and leaves some out. The table shows 95,000 to 150,000 clones, with approximately 80% occurring only once. These data originate in a study of cytomegalovirus exposure and HLA in healthy donors. The study, taken as a whole, reports: The likely explanation for a cluster of highly shared sequence variants was sequencing artifact.

Trimming at V came to 2 bases and at J to 1 base, leaving 4 bases not matched to a gene. The germline V gene has CDR1 SGHRS and CDR2 YFSETQ. The CDR3 is 16 amino acids. Donors likely had unrecorded immune exposures despite being nominally healthy when sampled. The source of this sequence is a female donor in good health and CMV-seropositive. The sample consisted of PBMCs. The V gene is TRBV5-1, the J gene TRBJ2-5; TRBD2 matches 11 bases. CDR3 sequence (DNA): TGCGCCAGCAGCTTCACTAGCGGGGGCCTCCAAGAGACCCAGTACTTC. The encoded protein is CASSFTSGGLQETQYF.